This T cell receptor (beta chain) was recovered during a study of blood T cell repertoires in COVID-19. Study overall: The study drew acute and convalescent COVID-19 samples from the United States, Italy and Spain. The cDNA or gDNA used as material had been derived from T cells, B-cell-depleted T cells, or PBMCs.

Authors' processing steps: Amplification from reference gene primers served as the basis for estimated nucleated cell counts. TCRdb keeps only in-frame clones here, not all; method: immunoSEQ multiplex PCR. From that table come the V and J calls and clone size; the DNA was used to work out D and trimming. This sample has over 200,000 clones; about four fifths occur once, and the top ten carry approximately 6%. There are 14 residues in the CDR3. Germline CDR1 MDHEN, CDR2 SYDVKM. J lost 3 bases, V lost 4 bases, and 3 bases had no gene match. Source material: peripheral blood. This chain connects TRBV28 to TRBJ1-5, with 7 bases lining up with TRBD1. The source is a man older than 75 with acute or convalescent COVID-19. CDR3 amino acids: CASSWGQINQPQHF. CDR3 sequence (DNA): TGTGCCAGCAGTTGGGGACAGATCAATCAGCCCCAGCATTTT.